This T cell receptor beta chain was captured by sequencing in a study of T cells after yellow fever vaccination. Overall study findings and caveats: The study found a weaker secondary response that peaked faster, day 5 versus 15. Subsequent to the booster, the majority of primary-vaccination clones reappeared (less than 97% CD4, roughly 90% CD8). Shared CD4/CD8 clonotypes were a small share, likely from convergent recombination.

Template switching by 5'RACE produced TCR cDNA, adding a universal primer site and UMIs. TCRdb independently ran MiXCR on the 5' RACE reads; one entry per CDR3 protein. The sample lists around 330,000 distinct CDR3 sequences, around 3.6% occurring once. V lost 6 bases, J lost 0 bases, and 12 bases lay in between. The CDR3 totals 15 residues. CDR1 and CDR2 (germline): MNHEY, SVGAGI. Many counts were recorded for this clonotype. Its antigen is unknown. The material sequenced was PBMCs, taken on the day of the yellow fever booster vaccination. The source is a man aged 18 to 29 who received the YFV17D yellow fever vaccine. The chain has TRBV6-5 and TRBJ1-5; TRBD1 might be the D (5 bases). The CDR3 loop reads CASRRAGASNQPQHF. The DNA of the CDR3 is TGTGCCAGCAGACGCGCCGGGGCTAGCAATCAGCCCCAGCATTTT.